Each of the 6 T cell receptor beta chains below was sequenced from the same sample in a study of regulatory T cells in long-lasting Graves disease. The sample's time point: newly diagnosed GD, antithyroid drugs for less than 3 months. RNA from PBMCs was the source of the TCR library. Through Arm-PCR of CDR3 regions and iRepertoire HTBI primers, TCR beta libraries were built. TCRdb fed the multiplex PCR reads into MiXCR, producing one record per CDR3 protein. Of 250,000 to 400,000 distinct CDR3 sequences in the sample, roughly 18% were seen once. This specimen was peripheral blood mononuclear cells (PBMCs), taken at new diagnosis, from a patient treated with antithyroid drugs. The source of these receptors is a female donor with Graves disease.

This clonotype has at least ten counts. V gene TRBV5-1 combines with J gene TRBJ1-1; 9 bases are shared with TRBD1. The CDR3 totals 16 residues. J gave up 1 base and V 4 bases, and 8 bases lay outside the gene matches. The germline V gene encodes CDR1 SGHRS and CDR2 YFSETQ. This CDR3 is CASSPRTGASNTEAFF. The CDR3 DNA is TGCGCCAGCAGCCCAAGGACAGGGGCGTCGAACACTGAAGCTTTCTTT.

On this clonotype itself: A much larger clonotype is one base distant, so this may be a read error. The chain couples TRBV19 to TRBJ1-5, with a tentative D call TRBD1 (6 bases). The CDR3 is made up of 15 amino acids. Germline lookup yields CDR1 LNHDA and CDR2 SQIVND (reference sequence). CDR3 bases: TGTGCCAGTAGTAAAGGGGGGCGTAGCAATCAGCCCCGGCATTTT. Its translation is CASSKGGRSNQPRHF.

As concerns this clonotype: A much larger clone lies one base from this, so it may be a read error. The chain combines TRBV5-1 with TRBJ2-3; tentatively, D is TRBD1 or TRBD2 (6 bases each). This CDR3 has 13 residues. CDR1 SGHRS and CDR2 YFSETQ come from the germline V gene. CDR3 region: CASHRGGGDTRYF. CDR3 nucleotide sequence: TGCGCCAGCCACCGAGGGGGAGGAGATACGCGGTATTTT.

The chain is built from TRBV29-1 and TRBJ1-2; weak D call: TRBD1 (6 bases). Germline V lookup: CDR1 SQVTM, CDR2 ANQGSEA. This CDR3 comprises 14 residues. Trimming stripped 1 base from V and 1 base from J, with 10 bases between. The CDR3 sequence: CSVEVGGFNYGYTF. CDR3 coding DNA: TGCAGCGTTGAAGTGGGGGGCTTTAACTATGGCTACACCTTC.

This clonotype was found many times. V gene TRBV9 combines with J gene TRBJ2-2; TRBD2 matches at 11 bases. V gave up 3 bases and J gave up 0 bases; unmatched junction bases: 13. CDR1 is SGDLS, CDR2 YYNGEE, per germline. The CDR3 covers 20 residues. DNA of the CDR3: TGTGCCAGCAGCGCCAGGGGACTAGCGGACACGACTCCGAACACCGGGGAGCTGTTTTTT. It specifies CASSARGLADTTPNTGELFF. Based on the CDR3 plus reference TRBV9 and TRBJ2-2, the full variable domain is DSGVTQTPKHLITATGQRVTLRCSPRSGDLSVYWYQQSLDQGLQFLIQYYNGEERAKGNILERFSAQQFPDLHSELNLSSLELGDSALYFCASSARGLADTTPNTGELFFGEGSRLTVL.

There are many counts of this clonotype. The chain couples TRBV11-3 to TRBJ2-7, with 9 bases that match TRBD1. CDR3 length: 14 residues. With V trimmed by 5 bases and J by 1 base, 3 bases remained unmatched. Germline V gene lookup returns CDR1 SGHNT and CDR2 YENEEA. The CDR3 DNA reads TGTGCCAGCAGCGTGGACAGGGGTTCCTACGAGCAGTACTTC. Translating it yields CASSVDRGSYEQYF.